Below, 2 T cell receptor beta chains from the same sample are listed, as sequenced in a study of T cell responses to AZD1222 COVID-19 vaccine. Method: immunoSEQ multiplex PCR; TCRdb's copy keeps in-frame clones and lacks some. The data contain around 99,000 clones, approximately 86% of them singletons. Sample: peripheral blood, taken on day 0 of MenACWY control vaccination. Receptor source: an adult in good health.

This rearrangement joins TRBV10-3 to TRBJ1-1, with TRBD1 identical over 8 bases. Germline loops: CDR1 ENHRY, CDR2 SYGVKD. Trimming took 1 base from V and 2 from J; bases not matched to a gene: 6. The CDR3 covers 16 residues. The CDR3 loop is CAISEWEDRANTEAFF. CDR3 coding DNA: TGTGCCATCAGTGAGTGGGAGGACAGGGCCAACACTGAAGCTTTCTTT.

The CDR3 reads CASSLEGRTSTDTQYF. As DNA, the CDR3 is TGTGCCAGCAGCTTAGAGGGCAGAACTAGCACAGATACGCAGTATTTT. The chain has TRBV7-8 and TRBJ2-3; D not resolved. V dropped 1 base and J dropped 0 bases, with 11 bases sitting between them. CDR1 and CDR2 (germline): SGHVS, FQNEAQ. The CDR3 is made up of 16 amino acids. The whole variable domain, filled in from reference TRBV7-8 and TRBJ2-3, reads GAGVSQSPRYKVAKRGQDVALRCDPISGHVSLFWYQQALGQGPEFLTYFQNEAQLDKSGLPSDRFFAERPEGSVSTLKIQRTQQEDSAVYLCASSLEGRTSTDTQYFGPGTRLTVL.